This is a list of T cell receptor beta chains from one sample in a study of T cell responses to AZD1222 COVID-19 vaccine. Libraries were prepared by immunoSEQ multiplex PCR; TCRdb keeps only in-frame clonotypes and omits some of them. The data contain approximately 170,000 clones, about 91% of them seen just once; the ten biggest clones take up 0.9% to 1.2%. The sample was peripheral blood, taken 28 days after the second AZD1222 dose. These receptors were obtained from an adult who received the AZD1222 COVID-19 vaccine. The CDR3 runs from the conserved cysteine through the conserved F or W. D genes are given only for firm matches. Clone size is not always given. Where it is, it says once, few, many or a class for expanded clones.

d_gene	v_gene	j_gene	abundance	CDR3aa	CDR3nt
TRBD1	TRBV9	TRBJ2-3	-	CASSDDRGADTQYF	TGTGCCAGCAGCGACGACAGGGGGGCAGATACGCAGTATTTT
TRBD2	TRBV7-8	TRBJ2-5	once	CASSPPGLAKETQYF	TGTGCCAGCAGCCCTCCGGGACTAGCTAAGGAGACCCAGTACTTC
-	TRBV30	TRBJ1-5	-	CAWSVGAYSNQPQHF	TGTGCCTGGAGTGTAGGGGCCTATAGCAATCAGCCCCAGCATTTT
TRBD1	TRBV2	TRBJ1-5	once	CASRGTGGANQPQHF	TGTGCCAGCAGGGGGACAGGGGGAGCCAATCAGCCCCAGCATTTT
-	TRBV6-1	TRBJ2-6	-	CASSFAPSGANVLTF	TGTGCCAGCAGTTTTGCTCCCTCTGGGGCCAACGTCCTGACTTTC
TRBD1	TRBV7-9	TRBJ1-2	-	CASTTSGTGGFYGYTF	TGTGCCAGCACCACCTCCGGGACAGGGGGTTTCTATGGCTACACCTTC
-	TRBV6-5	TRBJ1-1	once	CASGRARDTEAFF	TGTGCCAGCGGTCGAGCGCGGGACACTGAAGCTTTCTTT
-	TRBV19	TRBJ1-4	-	CASSPWGEWTNEKLFF	TGTGCCAGTAGCCCCTGGGGGGAATGGACTAATGAAAAACTGTTTTTT
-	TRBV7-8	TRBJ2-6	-	CASSLSTGANVLTF	TGTGCCAGCAGCTTAAGTACTGGGGCCAACGTCCTGACTTTC
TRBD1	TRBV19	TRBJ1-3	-	CASSTDLGQGKNTIYF	TGTGCCAGTAGTACCGATCTCGGACAGGGGAAAAACACCATATATTTT
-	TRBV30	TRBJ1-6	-	CAWAKGSYNSPLHF	TGTGCCTGGGCCAAAGGCTCCTATAATTCACCCCTCCACTTT
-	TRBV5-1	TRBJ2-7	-	CASSKTLGGGSYEQYF	TGCGCCAGCAGCAAGACACTAGGAGGGGGGTCCTACGAGCAGTACTTC
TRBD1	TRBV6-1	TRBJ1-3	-	CASSQGQGFSGNTIYF	TGTGCCAGCAGTCAAGGACAGGGTTTCTCTGGAAACACCATATATTTT
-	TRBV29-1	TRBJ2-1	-	CSVGDSYNEQFF	TGCAGCGTGGGGGACTCCTACAATGAGCAGTTCTTC